This T cell receptor (beta chain) was observed in a study of blood T cell repertoires in COVID-19. Per the germline V gene, CDR1 is ENHRY and CDR2 is SYGVKD. V lost 4 bases and J lost 7, with 8 bases in between. CDR3 size: 12 residues. Sequencing was performed with immunoSEQ multiplex PCR; in TCRdb, only in-frame clones are kept and a portion is missing. This sample yields around 250,000 clones, of which roughly 89% are seen a single time; approximately 3% belongs to the top ten. The sequencing sample was made of peripheral blood. This receptor was obtained from a woman under 40 with active or convalescent COVID-19. V is TRBV10-3 and J is TRBJ2-1; D call uncertain. The CDR3 is CAISVNGNEQFF. The CDR3, as DNA: TGTGCCATCAGTGTGAACGGGAATGAGCAGTTCTTC.